This TCR beta chain derives from a study of siplizumab effects on memory and regulatory T cells (dated by TCRdb to about 2019). Notes on the research overall: The study examined how the anti-CD2 antibody siplizumab affects alloreactive T-cell subsets in allogeneic mixed lymphocyte reactions built from human PBMCs. Overall results and qualifications from the work: The cumulative frequency of alloreactive sequences that could be traced back to unstimulated CD4+ memory T cells was significantly reduced by siplizumab. Among mappable alloreactive CD4+ clones, the Treg-derived fraction averaged about 70% with siplizumab versus about 27% in control reactions. The suppressive function of proliferating Tregs from siplizumab cultures was not functionally confirmed. Greater diversity appeared to be present in unstimulated naive T cells than in memory T cells, and a substantial contribution to the alloresponse seemed to be made by naive cells. About 75-96% of proliferating CD4+ or CD8+ clones could not be given a naive or memory phenotype. Because sequences at frequencies below about 10^-5 were poorly captured, only a minor fraction of alloreactive clones could be mapped back to unstimulated subsets.

Turning to this clone: No antigen is known for it. No qualities accompany the bases; no much larger clone lies one base away.

Sorted unstimulated T cells and proliferating T cells recovered from mixed lymphocyte reactions underwent TCRbeta CDR3 sequencing. Fresh whole blood from some ten HLA-typed healthy donors was used as the source from which PBMCs were isolated. Unstimulated CD4+ regulatory T cells were FACS-sorted to map the origin of alloreactive clones. The germline V gene (reference sequence) gives CDR1 as MNHEY and CDR2 as SMNVEV. Its CDR3 holds 14 amino acids, cysteine through phenylalanine. CDR3 DNA only is kept here, 42 bases in frame from base 1. V loses 0 bases of germline sequence and J loses 8 bases, and the interval between the two ends is 13 bases. The library was prepared using the immunoSEQ multiplex PCR assay. Roughly 10^5 TCR templates per sample were assayed on the deep sequencing platform. Genomic DNA extracted from sorted T cells was used for TCRbeta CDR3 sequencing. As for how the authors treated the data: The R programming language was used for clonal analysis of the TCRbeta CDR3 data. Comparing unstimulated samples against CFSE-low samples taken after the reaction was how alloreactive CD4+ and CD8+ clones were defined. Regulatory or non-regulatory origin of alloreactive CD4+ clones was assigned by matching sequences to the sorted unstimulated Treg and non-Treg repertoires. TCRdb provides this immuneACCESS table in a form limited to in-frame rearrangements. Some clones are lacking; in checked studies, under half of them reflect an unresolved V gene, and why the rest are absent is not known. Clone size and V and J calls were adopted from that table, with D and trimming inferred from the DNA. The sample has approximately 100,000 clones on record, 94% of them singletons. The ten largest account for 0.55% to 0.65% of the sample.

The V gene is TRBV27 and the J gene is TRBJ1-2; 5 matching bases give a weak D call of TRBD1. Material for sequencing was Tregs sorted from blood. The clonotype comes from a human donor in good health. The base sequence is TGTGCCAGCAGTTTATCGGTGCAGGGCGAGGGCTACACCTTC. This encodes CASSLSVQGEGYTF.